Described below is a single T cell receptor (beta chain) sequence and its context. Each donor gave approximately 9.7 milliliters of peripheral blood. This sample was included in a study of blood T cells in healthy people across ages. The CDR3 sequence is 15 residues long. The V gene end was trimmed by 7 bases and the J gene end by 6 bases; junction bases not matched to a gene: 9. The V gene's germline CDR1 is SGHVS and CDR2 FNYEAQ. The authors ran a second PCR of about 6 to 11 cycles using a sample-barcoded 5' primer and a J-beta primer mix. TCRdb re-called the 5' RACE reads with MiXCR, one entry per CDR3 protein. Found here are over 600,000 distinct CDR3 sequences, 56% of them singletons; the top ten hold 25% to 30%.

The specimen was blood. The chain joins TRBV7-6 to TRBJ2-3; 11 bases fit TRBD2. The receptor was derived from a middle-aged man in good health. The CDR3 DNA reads TGTGCCAGCACCGGGACTAGCGGCCGATCCGATACGCAGTATTTT. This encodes CASTGTSGRSDTQYF.